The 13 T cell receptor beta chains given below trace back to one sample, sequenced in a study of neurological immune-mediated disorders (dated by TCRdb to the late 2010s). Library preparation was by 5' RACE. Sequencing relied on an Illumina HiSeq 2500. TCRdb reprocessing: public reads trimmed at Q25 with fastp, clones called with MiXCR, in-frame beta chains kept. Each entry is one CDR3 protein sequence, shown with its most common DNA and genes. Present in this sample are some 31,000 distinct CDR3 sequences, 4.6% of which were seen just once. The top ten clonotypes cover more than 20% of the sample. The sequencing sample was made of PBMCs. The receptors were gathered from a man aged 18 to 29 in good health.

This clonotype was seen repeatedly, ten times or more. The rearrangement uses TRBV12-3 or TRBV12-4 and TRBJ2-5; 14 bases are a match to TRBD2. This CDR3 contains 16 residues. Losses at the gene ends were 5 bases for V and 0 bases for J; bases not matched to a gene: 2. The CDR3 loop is CASSRLAGGNQETQYF. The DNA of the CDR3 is TGTGCCAGCAGTCGACTAGCGGGGGGGAACCAAGAGACCCAGTACTTC.

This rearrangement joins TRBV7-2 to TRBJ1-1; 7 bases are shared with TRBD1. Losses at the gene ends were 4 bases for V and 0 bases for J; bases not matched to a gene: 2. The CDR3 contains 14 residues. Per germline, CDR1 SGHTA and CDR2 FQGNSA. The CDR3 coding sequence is TGTGCCAGCAGCTCGGGACAGATGAACACTGAAGCTTTCTTT. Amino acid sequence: CASSSGQMNTEAFF.

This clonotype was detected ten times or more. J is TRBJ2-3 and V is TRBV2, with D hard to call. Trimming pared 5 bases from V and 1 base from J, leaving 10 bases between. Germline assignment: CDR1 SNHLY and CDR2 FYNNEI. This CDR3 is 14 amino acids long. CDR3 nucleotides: TGTGCCAGCAGTTCTGGCGGAGGCACAGATACGCAGTATTTT. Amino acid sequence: CASSSGGGTDTQYF.

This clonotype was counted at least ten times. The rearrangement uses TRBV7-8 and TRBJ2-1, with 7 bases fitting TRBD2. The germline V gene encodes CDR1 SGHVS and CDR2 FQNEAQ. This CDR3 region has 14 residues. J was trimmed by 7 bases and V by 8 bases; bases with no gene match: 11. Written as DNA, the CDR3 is TGTGCCAGCCCCGGGGAGGGTTCCTGGAATGAGCAGTTCTTC. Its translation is CASPGEGSWNEQFF.

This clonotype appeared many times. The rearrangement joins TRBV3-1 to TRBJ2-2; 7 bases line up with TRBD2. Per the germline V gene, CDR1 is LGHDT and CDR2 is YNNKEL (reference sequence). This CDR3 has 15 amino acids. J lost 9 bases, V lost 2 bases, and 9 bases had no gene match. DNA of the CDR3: TGTGCCAGCAGCCAATCCGCGGGGGATGTGAGGGAGCTGTTTTTT. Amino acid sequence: CASSQSAGDVRELFF.

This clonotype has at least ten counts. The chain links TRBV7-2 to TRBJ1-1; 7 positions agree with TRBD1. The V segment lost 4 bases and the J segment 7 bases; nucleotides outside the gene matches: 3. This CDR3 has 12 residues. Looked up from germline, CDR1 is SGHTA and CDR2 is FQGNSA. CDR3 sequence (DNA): TGTGCCAGCAGCTCGTGGGACAGTGAAGCTTTCTTT. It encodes CASSSWDSEAFF.

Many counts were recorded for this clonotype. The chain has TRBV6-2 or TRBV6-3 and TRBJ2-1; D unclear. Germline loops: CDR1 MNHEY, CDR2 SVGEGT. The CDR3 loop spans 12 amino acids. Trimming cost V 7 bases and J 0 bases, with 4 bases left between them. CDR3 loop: CASTGSYNEQFF. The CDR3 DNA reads TGTGCCAGCACGGGCTCCTACAATGAGCAGTTCTTC.

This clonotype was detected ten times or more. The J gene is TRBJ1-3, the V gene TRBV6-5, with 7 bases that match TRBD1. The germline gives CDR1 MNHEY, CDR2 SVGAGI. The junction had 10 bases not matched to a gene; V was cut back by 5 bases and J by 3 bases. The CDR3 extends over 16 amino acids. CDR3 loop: CASSARNRGFGNTIYF. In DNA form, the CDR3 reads TGTGCCAGCAGTGCCCGGAACAGGGGCTTTGGAAACACCATATATTTT.

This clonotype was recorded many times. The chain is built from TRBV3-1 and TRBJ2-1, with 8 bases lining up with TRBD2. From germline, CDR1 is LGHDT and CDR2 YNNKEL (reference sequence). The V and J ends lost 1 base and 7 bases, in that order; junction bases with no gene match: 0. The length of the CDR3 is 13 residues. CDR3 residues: CASSQAGGNEQFF. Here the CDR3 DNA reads TGTGCCAGCAGCCAAGCGGGGGGGAATGAGCAGTTCTTC.

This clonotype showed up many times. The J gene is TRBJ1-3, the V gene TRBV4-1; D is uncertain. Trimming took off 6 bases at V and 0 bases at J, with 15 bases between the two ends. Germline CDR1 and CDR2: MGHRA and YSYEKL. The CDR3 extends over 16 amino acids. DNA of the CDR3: TGCGCCAGCAGTTACATACAGCCTTTCTCTGGAAACACCATATATTTT. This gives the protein CASSYIQPFSGNTIYF.

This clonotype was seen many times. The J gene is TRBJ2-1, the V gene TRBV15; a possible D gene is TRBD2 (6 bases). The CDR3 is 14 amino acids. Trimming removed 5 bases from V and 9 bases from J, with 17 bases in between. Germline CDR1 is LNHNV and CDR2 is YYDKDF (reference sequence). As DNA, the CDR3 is TGTGCCACCAGCGGGGGGATCGTTAGCGGTGAGCAGTTCTTC. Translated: CATSGGIVSGEQFF.

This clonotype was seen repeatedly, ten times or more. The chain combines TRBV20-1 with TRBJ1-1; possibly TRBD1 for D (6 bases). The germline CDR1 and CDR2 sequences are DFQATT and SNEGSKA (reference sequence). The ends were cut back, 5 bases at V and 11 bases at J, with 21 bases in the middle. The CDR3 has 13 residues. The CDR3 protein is CSASQGGSREAFF. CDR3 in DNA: TGCAGTGCTTCACAGGGAGGGAGCCGTGAGGCTTTCTTT.

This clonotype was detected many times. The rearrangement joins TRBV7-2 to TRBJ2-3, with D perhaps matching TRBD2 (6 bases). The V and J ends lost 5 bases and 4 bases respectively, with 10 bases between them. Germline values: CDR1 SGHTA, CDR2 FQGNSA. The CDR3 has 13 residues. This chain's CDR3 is CASSPPGADTQYF. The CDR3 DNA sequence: TGTGCCAGCAGCCCGCCGGGGGCAGATACGCAGTATTTT.